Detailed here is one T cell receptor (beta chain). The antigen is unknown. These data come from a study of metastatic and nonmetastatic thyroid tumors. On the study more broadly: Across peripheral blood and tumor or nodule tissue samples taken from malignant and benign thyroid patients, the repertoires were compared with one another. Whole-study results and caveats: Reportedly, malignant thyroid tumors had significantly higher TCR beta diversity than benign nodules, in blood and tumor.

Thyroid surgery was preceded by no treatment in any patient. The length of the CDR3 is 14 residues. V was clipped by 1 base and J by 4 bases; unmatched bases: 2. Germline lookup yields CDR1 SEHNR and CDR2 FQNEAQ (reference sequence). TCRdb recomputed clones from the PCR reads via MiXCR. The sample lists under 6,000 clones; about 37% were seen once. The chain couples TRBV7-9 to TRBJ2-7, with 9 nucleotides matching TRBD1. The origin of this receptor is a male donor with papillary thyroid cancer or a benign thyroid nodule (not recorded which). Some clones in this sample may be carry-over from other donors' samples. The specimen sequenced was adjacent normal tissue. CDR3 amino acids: CASSLEQGAYEQYF. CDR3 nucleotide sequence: TGTGCCAGCAGCTTAGAACAGGGGGCGTACGAGCAGTACTTC.